This paragraph covers one T cell receptor beta chain sequence. Germline V gene sequence: CDR1 MGHRA, CDR2 YSYEKL. This CDR3 comprises 16 residues. V gave up 0 bases and J gave up 5 bases, with 11 bases separating them. Exclusion applied to patients with autoimmune disease history or systemic immunosuppression. This sample is drawn from a study of OX40 agonist ivuxolimab in advanced cancers. Overall study: Earlier anti-PD-1, anti-PD-L1 or anti-CTLA-4 therapy was permitted; about 39% had received some.

TCRdb's table, derived via immunoSEQ multiplex PCR, lists solely in-frame clones and lacks some. The sample has 38,000 or so clones, about 89% seen once. This chain joins TRBV4-1 and TRBJ1-6; D not certain. The input for sequencing was CD4+ or CD8+ T cells sorted from blood, taken in a trial of the OX40 agonist ivuxolimab. The TCR comes from an adult with an advanced solid tumor such as melanoma, head and neck, liver or kidney cancer. Here the CDR3 reads CASSQDPRVDNSPLHF. CDR3 coding DNA: TGCGCCAGCAGCCAAGATCCCCGAGTCGATAATTCACCCCTCCACTTT.